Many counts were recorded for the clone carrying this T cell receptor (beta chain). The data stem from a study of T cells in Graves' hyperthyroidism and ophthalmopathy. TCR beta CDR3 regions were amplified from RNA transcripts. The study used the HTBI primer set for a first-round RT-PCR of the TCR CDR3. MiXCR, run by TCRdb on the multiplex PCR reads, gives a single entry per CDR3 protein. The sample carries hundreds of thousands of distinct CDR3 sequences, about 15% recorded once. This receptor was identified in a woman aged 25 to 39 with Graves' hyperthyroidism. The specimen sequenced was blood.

CDR3 region: CASSLVGRAKFYEQYF. Here the CDR3 DNA reads TGTGCCAGCAGCTTAGTTGGCAGGGCAAAGTTCTACGAGCAGTACTTC. This chain joins TRBV11-2 and TRBJ2-7, with D tentatively TRBD1 (5 bases). Trimming took off 1 base at V and 3 bases at J, with 16 bases between the two ends. Looked up from germline, CDR1 is SGHAT and CDR2 is FQNNGV. The CDR3 covers 16 residues.